In this sample, the clone carrying this T cell receptor (beta chain) turned up a few times. Its antigen is not known. This sample is drawn from a study of T cell repertoires in cytomegalovirus infection. Study results and caveats: The study found HLA-C-restricted CMV-specific TCR beta clonotypes dominating the ex vivo response. The cumulative frequency of public TCR beta families distinguished individuals who carried CMV together with the relevant HLA.

MiXCR, applied by TCRdb to the reads, yields one record per CDR3 protein. The sample carries under 600,000 distinct CDR3 sequences, approximately 17% recorded once. The CDR3 has 17 amino acids. Germline V lookup: CDR1 SGHKS, CDR2 YYEKEE (reference sequence). V lost 8 bases and J 3 bases, leaving 26 bases between the germline ends. Sequences were obtained from CD8+ T cells from PBMCs. J is TRBJ1-1 and V is TRBV5-5; D may be TRBD1 (5 bases). The sequence was collected from a human donor in good health (CMV status not recorded). Some clones in this sample may be carry-over from other donors' samples. CDR3 amino acids: CASPTGLLPGPHTEAFF. DNA of the CDR3: TGTGCCAGTCCTACAGGCCTTCTTCCAGGCCCCCACACTGAAGCTTTCTTT.